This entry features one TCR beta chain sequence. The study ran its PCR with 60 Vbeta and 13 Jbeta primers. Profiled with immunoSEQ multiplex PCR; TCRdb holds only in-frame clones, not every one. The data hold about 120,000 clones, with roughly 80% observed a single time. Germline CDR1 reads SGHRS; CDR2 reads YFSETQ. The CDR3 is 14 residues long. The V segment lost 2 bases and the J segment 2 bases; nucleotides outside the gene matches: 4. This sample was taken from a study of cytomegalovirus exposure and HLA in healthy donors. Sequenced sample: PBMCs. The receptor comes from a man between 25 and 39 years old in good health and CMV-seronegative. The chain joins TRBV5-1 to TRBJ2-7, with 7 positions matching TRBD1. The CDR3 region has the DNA TGCGCCAGCAGCTTCCGGGACAGAGCCTACGAGCAGTACTTC. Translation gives CASSFRDRAYEQYF.